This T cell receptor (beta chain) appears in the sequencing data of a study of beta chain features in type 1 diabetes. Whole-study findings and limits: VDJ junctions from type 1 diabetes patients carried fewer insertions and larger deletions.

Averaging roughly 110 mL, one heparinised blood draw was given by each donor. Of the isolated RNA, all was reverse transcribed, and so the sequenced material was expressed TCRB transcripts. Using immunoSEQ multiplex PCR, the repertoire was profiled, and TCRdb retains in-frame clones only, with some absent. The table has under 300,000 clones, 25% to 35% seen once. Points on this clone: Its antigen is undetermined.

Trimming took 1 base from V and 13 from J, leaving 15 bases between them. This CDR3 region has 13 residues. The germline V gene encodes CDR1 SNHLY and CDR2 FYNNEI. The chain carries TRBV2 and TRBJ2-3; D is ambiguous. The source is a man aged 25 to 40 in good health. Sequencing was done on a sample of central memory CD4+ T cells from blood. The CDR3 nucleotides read TGTGCCAGCAGTGAAGATCGGGCAGCCCGGGAGTATTTT. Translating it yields CASSEDRAAREYF.